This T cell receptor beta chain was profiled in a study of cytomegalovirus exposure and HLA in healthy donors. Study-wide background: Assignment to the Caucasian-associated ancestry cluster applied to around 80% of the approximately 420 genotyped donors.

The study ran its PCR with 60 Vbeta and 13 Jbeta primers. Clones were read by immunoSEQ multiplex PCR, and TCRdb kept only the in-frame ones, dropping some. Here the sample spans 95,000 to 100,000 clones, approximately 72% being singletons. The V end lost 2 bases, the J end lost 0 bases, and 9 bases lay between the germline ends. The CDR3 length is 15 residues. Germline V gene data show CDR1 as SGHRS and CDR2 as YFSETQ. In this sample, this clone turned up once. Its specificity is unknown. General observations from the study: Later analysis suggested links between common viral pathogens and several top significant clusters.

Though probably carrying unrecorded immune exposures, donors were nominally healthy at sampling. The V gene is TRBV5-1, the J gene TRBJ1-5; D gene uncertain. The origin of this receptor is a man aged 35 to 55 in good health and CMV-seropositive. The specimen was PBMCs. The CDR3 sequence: CASSLEPNSNQPQHF. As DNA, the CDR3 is TGCGCCAGCAGCTTAGAACCTAATAGCAATCAGCCCCAGCATTTT.